Below are 20 T cell receptor beta chains sequenced from a single sample in a study of cytomegalovirus exposure and HLA in healthy donors. Primers for the PCR totalled 60 Vbeta and 13 Jbeta. TCRdb keeps only in-frame clones here, not all; method: immunoSEQ multiplex PCR. Here the sample spans some 140,000 clones, around 79% being singletons. Specimen: PBMCs. The receptors were gathered from a man aged 18 to 30 in good health and CMV-seronegative.

The CDR3 protein is CASRATGGLGNEQFF. The CDR3 DNA follows: TGTGCCAGCAGGGCGACGGGGGGGCTGGGGAATGAGCAGTTCTTC. V usage is TRBV6-6 and J usage is TRBJ2-1; 8 positions agree with TRBD2. V lost 6 bases to trimming and J lost 7 bases; unmatched junction nucleotides: 11. Germline V lookup: CDR1 MNHNY, CDR2 SVGAGI (reference sequence). The length of the CDR3 is 15 residues.

The rearrangement links TRBV13 to TRBJ1-2, with no clear D. The length of the CDR3 is 17 residues. The germline CDR1 and CDR2 sequences are PRHDT and FYEKMQ (reference sequence). The V and J ends lost 4 bases and 1 base respectively, with 19 bases between them. The CDR3 here is CASSSGLEYDLNYGYTF. CDR3 bases: TGTGCCAGCAGCTCCGGACTGGAGTACGACCTTAACTATGGCTACACCTTC.

The chain combines TRBV5-4 with TRBJ1-2; TRBD1 aligns across 7 bases. Per germline, CDR1 SGHNT and CDR2 YYREEE (reference sequence). There are 15 residues in the CDR3. The V gene end was trimmed by 2 bases and the J gene end by 1 base; junction bases not matched to a gene: 5. CDR3 in DNA: TGTGCCAGCAGCTTAACCGGGACAGATAACTATGGCTACACCTTC. Translated, it gives CASSLTGTDNYGYTF.

This chain joins TRBV6-5 and TRBJ1-1, with 12 nucleotides matching TRBD1. Trimming removed 5 bases from V and 4 bases from J; junction bases left unmatched: 5. This CDR3 region has 15 residues. Germline V CDR1 and CDR2: MNHEY, SVGAGI. The DNA of the CDR3 is TGTGCCAGCAGTCAAGGGACAGGGGGCGGCACTGAAGCTTTCTTT. It is translated as CASSQGTGGGTEAFF.

The chain is built from TRBV10-3 and TRBJ2-1, with 10 bases lining up with TRBD2. CDR3 length: 16 amino acids. Germline CDR1 and CDR2: ENHRY and SYGVKD. After removal of 3 bases from V and 2 bases from J, the junction contained 4 bases not matched to a gene. As DNA, the CDR3 is TGTGCCATCAGTGATCCCACTAGCGGGGCCTACAATGAGCAGTTCTTC. Its protein product is CAISDPTSGAYNEQFF.

The chain has TRBV7-3 and TRBJ2-5; 8 nucleotides align to TRBD2. Unmatched junction bases numbered 10, after V lost 5 bases and J lost 5 bases. The CDR3 length is 15 residues. CDR1 and CDR2 from the germline V gene are SGHTA and FQGTGA. The CDR3 sequence is CASSLDGGGGETQYF. The CDR3 DNA reads as TGTGCCAGCAGCCTAGACGGGGGGGGTGGTGAGACCCAGTACTTC.

This clone was found once. The rearrangement links TRBV19 to TRBJ2-2; D remains unclear. CDR1 is LNHDA, CDR2 SQIVND, per germline (reference sequence). The V end was cut by 3 bases, the J end by 10 bases, with 6 bases between. The CDR3 is 11 residues long. This chain's CDR3 is CASSIGPELFF. Here the CDR3 DNA reads TGTGCCAGTAGTATTGGGCCGGAGCTGTTTTTT.

This sequence joins TRBV7-6 and TRBJ2-7; TRBD2 might be the D (6 bases). The CDR3 totals 13 residues. V lost 4 bases and J 3 bases, leaving 10 bases between the germline ends. The germline V gene encodes CDR1 SGHVS and CDR2 FNYEAQ. As DNA, the CDR3 is TGTGCCAGCAGCTCGGGGGAAAGCTACGAGCAGTACGTC. Translated, it gives CASSSGESYEQYV.

This clone was picked up a small number of times. The J gene is TRBJ2-5, the V gene TRBV6-5, with 8 bases aligning to TRBD2. The J call may be wrong; the DNA end is better matched by TRBJ2-7. Germline CDR1 MNHEY, CDR2 SVGAGI. This CDR3 spans 16 amino acids. CDR3 loop: CASSYSTGTRVDEQYF. As DNA, the CDR3 is TGTGCCAGCAGTTACTCCACCGGGACTAGGGTGGACGAGCAGTACTTC.

The chain combines TRBV6-5 with TRBJ1-2; 7 bases align to TRBD1. The V segment lost 6 bases and the J segment 0 bases; nucleotides outside the gene matches: 4. Germline V CDR1 and CDR2: MNHEY, SVGAGI. This CDR3 has 14 amino acids. The CDR3 nucleotides are TGTGCCAGCAGGACAGGGCCTACTAACTATGGCTACACCTTC. Amino acid sequence: CASRTGPTNYGYTF.

This clone was picked up one time. V usage is TRBV18 and J usage is TRBJ1-3; 10 bases are a match to TRBD1. Germline lookup yields CDR1 KGHSH and CDR2 LQKENI. V shed 3 bases and J 2 bases; nucleotides not matched to a gene: 7. The CDR3 is 17 amino acids. CDR3 coding DNA: TGTGCCAGCTCACCCCGACCGGGACAGGGGACTGGAAACACCATATATTTT. Protein: CASSPRPGQGTGNTIYF.

This chain connects TRBV5-1 to TRBJ2-1; weak D call: TRBD1 (6 bases). Trimming stripped 4 bases from V and 6 bases from J, with 17 bases between. This CDR3 contains 15 residues. Germline-derived CDR1 and CDR2 are SGHRS and YFSETQ. The CDR3 DNA reads TGCGCCAGCAGCCCACCCTTAGGGACACCCAATGAGCAGTTCTTC. The encoded protein is CASSPPLGTPNEQFF.

This clone was seen just once. This sequence joins TRBV6-5 and TRBJ1-2; D uncertain. This CDR3 region has 12 residues. Per the germline V gene, CDR1 is MNHEY and CDR2 is SVGAGI. The V end was cut by 7 bases, the J end by 7 bases, with 13 bases between. The chain's CDR3 is CASTGRVGGYTF. CDR3 DNA: TGTGCCAGCACGGGAAGGGTTGGTGGCTACACCTTC.

V is TRBV6-6 and J is TRBJ1-1, with D perhaps TRBD1 (5 bases). The CDR3 has 15 residues. The germline CDR1 and CDR2 sequences are MNHNY and SVGAGI (reference sequence). V lost 5 bases and J 5 bases, leaving 18 bases between the germline ends. The CDR3 DNA follows: TGTGCCAGCAGTCCCTTCACAGGCGGGGAAACTGAAGCTTTCTTT. Encoded protein: CASSPFTGGETEAFF.

The genes are TRBV21-1 and TRBJ2-7; the table's D call of TRBD2 was not tested on the DNA. TRBV21-1 is marked as a pseudogene. CDR3 size: 15 residues. As DNA, the CDR3 is TGTGCCAGCAGCAAAAGACTCCCGCGGGGCTACGAGCAGTACTTC. Its protein product is CASSKRLPRGYEQYF.

This chain uses TRBV5-4 with TRBJ2-3; 7 bases align to TRBD1. With V trimmed by 4 bases and J by 0 bases, 8 bases remained unmatched. The CDR3 is 16 amino acids. Germline assignment: CDR1 SGHNT and CDR2 YYREEE (reference sequence). CDR3 nucleotide sequence: TGTGCCAGCAGCCGAGACAGGGCAACTAGCACAGATACGCAGTATTTT. Translation gives CASSRDRATSTDTQYF.

The chain carries TRBV27 and TRBJ1-5; TRBD1 matches at 8 bases. Per germline, CDR1 MNHEY and CDR2 SMNVEV (reference sequence). The CDR3 is 15 amino acids. The V gene end was trimmed by 5 bases and the J gene end by 4 bases; junction bases not matched to a gene: 7. The CDR3 loop reads CASSPRTGSNQPQHF. CDR3 in DNA: TGTGCCAGCAGTCCTCGGACAGGGAGTAATCAGCCCCAGCATTTT.

The table lists this clone with a few counts. The chain combines TRBV4-1 with TRBJ2-7, with 7 nucleotides matching TRBD2. Trimming removed 1 base from V and 0 bases from J; junction bases left unmatched: 3. Germline V lookup: CDR1 MGHRA, CDR2 YSYEKL. The CDR3 extends over 15 amino acids. The CDR3 DNA is TGCGCCAGCAGCCAAGGGGAGGGACGCTCCTACGAGCAGTACTTC. Its translation: CASSQGEGRSYEQYF.

V gene TRBV19 combines with J gene TRBJ1-3; no definite D call. The CDR3 has 13 amino acids. Trimming took off 9 bases at V and 4 bases at J, with 13 bases between the two ends. Germline CDR1 and CDR2: LNHDA and SQIVND (reference sequence). For the CDR3, the DNA is TGTGCCAGCAGTCGGGGTCCCGGAAACACCATATATTTT. Its translation: CASSRGPGNTIYF.

The genes are TRBV10-3 and TRBJ1-1; possible D gene TRBD1, 5 bases. The V gene lost 6 bases and the J gene lost 7 bases, with 12 bases spanning the gap. The CDR3 loop spans 12 amino acids. Germline V gene sequence: CDR1 ENHRY, CDR2 SYGVKD. CDR3 region: CAISPAGGEAFF. For the CDR3, the DNA is TGTGCCATCAGCCCGGCGGGGGGTGAAGCTTTCTTT.